This T cell receptor beta chain emerged from a study of cytomegalovirus exposure and HLA in healthy donors. The PCR employed 60 Vbeta primers together with 13 Jbeta primers. TCRdb's copy holds only in-frame clones and misses some; the assay was immunoSEQ multiplex PCR. Found here are approximately 88,000 clones, under 80% of them singletons; the top ten hold 7.3%. The CDR3 covers 15 residues. V was shortened by 3 bases and J by 0 bases, with 9 bases between the two germline ends. In germline, CDR1 is LNHDA, CDR2 SQIVND (reference sequence). The sequence was obtained from a man in his fifties or sixties in good health and CMV-seropositive. V usage is TRBV19 and J usage is TRBJ1-5; D is unclear. The sample was PBMCs. The CDR3 here is CASSIITNSNQPQHF. The CDR3 bases are TGTGCCAGTAGTATCATAACTAATAGCAATCAGCCCCAGCATTTT.